This T cell receptor beta chain was captured in a study of OX40 agonist ivuxolimab in advanced cancers. In the study overall: Aged 23 to 79 with a mean of approximately 60 years, they were around 79% male.

Turning to this clone: Antigen: not known.

The protocol was immunoSEQ multiplex PCR, while the TCRdb copy is restricted to in-frame clones and leaves out a portion. The table has approximately 40,000 clones, roughly 80% seen once. Broader study findings: More expanded clones were found, on average, in CD8+ than in CD4+ T cells.

This TCR was recovered from an adult with an advanced solid tumor such as melanoma, head and neck, liver or kidney cancer. The sample here was CD4+ or CD8+ T cells sorted from blood, taken in a trial of the OX40 agonist ivuxolimab.

The CDR3 DNA reads as TGTGCCAGCAGCTTACTAGGGAGGCAAAACATTCAGTACTTC. The encoded protein is CASSLLGRQNIQYF. V is TRBV7-2 and J is TRBJ2-4; D is possibly TRBD2 (6 bases). From germline, CDR1 is SGHTA and CDR2 FQGNSA. V was clipped by 2 bases and J by 5 bases, with 10 bases between them. The CDR3 contains 14 residues.